These 32 T cell receptor beta chains came from one sample sequenced in a study of shared clonotypes between healthy human individuals (TCRdb year 2020). The method behind the library was the immunoSEQ multiplex PCR assay. Not all clones reach the TCRdb copy of this immuneACCESS table, which keeps in-frame sequences only. Checked studies attribute under half of the gap to unresolved V genes and leave the rest unexplained. This sample lists just over 2,000,000 clones; around 96% were detected once. The top ten constitute roughly 1.1% of the sample. CD8 naive samples were obtained by positive selection for CCR7 among CD45RO-negative cells, yielding a CD45RA+CCR7+ population from which TemRA cells were excluded. The sequenced sample consisted of naive CD8+ T cells sorted from blood. Reading the label with the study, this specimen's cell subset or site is: CD45RA+CCR7+. All receptors derive from a man aged 18 to 29 in good health.

The gene calls are TRBV5-6 and TRBJ1-1; 10 nucleotides line up with TRBD1. The CDR3 is 16 residues long. Germline assignment: CDR1 SGHDT and CDR2 YYEEEE. J gave up 4 bases and V 4 bases, and 10 bases lay outside the gene matches. The CDR3 sequence: CASSHEFGTGVTEAFF. CDR3 DNA sequence: TGTGCCAGCAGCCATGAATTCGGGACAGGGGTCACTGAAGCTTTCTTT.

CDR3: CASSQDSLLFYGYTF. DNA of the CDR3: TGTGCCAGCAGCCAAGACAGCCTACTTTTTTATGGCTACACCTTC. This chain links TRBV5-6 with TRBJ1-2, with D possibly being TRBD1 (5 bases). The CDR3 spans 15 residues. Germline loops: CDR1 SGHDT, CDR2 YYEEEE. The V and J ends lost 4 bases and 5 bases respectively, with 18 bases between them.

The rearrangement joins TRBV7-9 to TRBJ1-2, with D tentatively TRBD1 (5 bases). Trimming stripped 5 bases from V and 2 bases from J, with 15 bases between. CDR1 SEHNR and CDR2 FQNEAQ come from the germline V gene (reference sequence). This CDR3 region has 15 residues. In nucleotides, the CDR3 is TGTGCCAGCAGCCCAGCCCAGGGAGCGAACTATGGCTACACCTTC. It codes for CASSPAQGANYGYTF.

V usage is TRBV27 and J usage is TRBJ1-5, with D unresolved. V lost 9 bases, J lost 1 base, and 13 bases lay in between. Germline assignment: CDR1 MNHEY and CDR2 SMNVEV (reference sequence). The CDR3 contains 14 residues. Here the CDR3 reads CASHLDGSNQPQHF. The CDR3 DNA reads as TGTGCCAGTCACTTGGACGGCAGCAATCAGCCCCAGCATTTT.

V usage is TRBV7-2 and J usage is TRBJ2-7, with unresolved D. The germline V and J ends were trimmed by 4 bases and 3 bases, with 13 bases remaining between them. From germline, CDR1 is SGHTA and CDR2 FQGNSA. CDR3 length: 14 amino acids. DNA of the CDR3: TGTGCCAGCAGCTCGCTTTTAGCTGGCTACGAGCAGTACTTC. It codes for CASSSLLAGYEQYF.

The gene calls are TRBV5-6 and TRBJ1-6, with D possibly being TRBD1 (5 bases). Germline loops: CDR1 SGHDT, CDR2 YYEEEE. The CDR3 extends over 14 amino acids. Between the trimmed V and J ends, which lost 2 bases and 7 bases, there was a span of 10 bases. CDR3 bases: TGTGCCAGCAGCTTAGACAGCATCAATTCACCCCTCCACTTT. Translating gives CASSLDSINSPLHF. The full variable domain, its missing parts supplied by reference TRBV5-6 and TRBJ1-6, is DAGVTQSPTHLIKTRGQQVTLRCSPKSGHDTVSWYQQALGQGPQFIFQYYEEEERQRGNFPDRFSGHQFPNYSSELNVNALLLGDSALYLCASSLDSINSPLHFGNGTRLTVT.

V gene TRBV10-3 combines with J gene TRBJ2-1; D gene unclear. The CDR3 contains 17 residues. The V end lost 3 bases, the J end lost 8 bases, and 23 bases lay between the germline ends. Germline V CDR1 and CDR2: ENHRY, SYGVKD. In DNA, the CDR3 is TGTGCCATCAGTGAATATACTTTACCCACACCGGGCGATGAGCAGTTCTTC. Translating gives CAISEYTLPTPGDEQFF.

This chain joins TRBV18 and TRBJ2-4, with 10 bases aligning to TRBD1. CDR3 size: 15 residues. Germline-derived CDR1 and CDR2 are KGHSH and LQKENI. After removal of 3 bases from V and 5 bases from J, the junction contained 4 bases not matched to a gene. CDR3 amino acids: CASSPGQGIENIQYF. Here the CDR3 DNA reads TGTGCCAGCTCACCGGGACAGGGGATAGAAAACATTCAGTACTTC.

The rearrangement links TRBV30 to TRBJ1-2; a possible D gene is TRBD1 (5 bases). Germline CDR1 and CDR2: GTSNPN and SVGIG (reference sequence). The CDR3 is made up of 15 amino acids. V was pared by 4 bases and J by 2 bases, with 17 bases between. Here the CDR3 DNA reads TGTGCCTGGACATATTGGGCAGGGAGGAACTATGGCTACACCTTC. Translating gives CAWTYWAGRNYGYTF.

This clone was seen only once. Other DNA sequences from this sample encode an identical CDR3 as well. CDR3 coding DNA: TGTGCCAGCAGTCCCCGACTAGCGGGAACCTACGAGCAGTACTTC. Translating it yields CASSPRLAGTYEQYF. The chain combines TRBV6-1 with TRBJ2-7; 11 bases are a match to TRBD2. This CDR3 region has 15 residues. The germline V gene has CDR1 MNHNS and CDR2 SASEGT. V shed 5 bases, J shed 2 bases, and the junction held 5 bases outside the gene matches.

The rearrangement uses TRBV4-1 and TRBJ2-7; tentative D call: TRBD2 (7 bases). Germline assignment: CDR1 MGHRA and CDR2 YSYEKL. V lost 0 bases and J 3 bases, leaving 15 bases between the germline ends. This CDR3 has 16 amino acids. The CDR3 protein is CASSQEGGEGRYEQYF. The CDR3 DNA reads as TGCGCCAGCAGCCAAGAAGGGGGGGAGGGCCGCTACGAGCAGTACTTC.

The chain has TRBV6-1 and TRBJ2-3; 7 nucleotides align to TRBD1. The V segment lost 2 bases and the J segment 0 bases; nucleotides outside the gene matches: 5. The CDR3 spans 16 residues. CDR1 is MNHNS and CDR2 is SASEGT in the germline V gene. The CDR3 here is CASSELTGASTDTQYF. CDR3 DNA: TGTGCCAGCAGTGAACTAACAGGGGCTAGCACAGATACGCAGTATTTT.

V is TRBV6-5 and J is TRBJ1-4; 7 positions agree with TRBD1. With 0 bases clipped from V and 11 bases from J, the junction kept 6 bases outside the gene matches. Germline CDR1 is MNHEY and CDR2 is SVGAGI. The CDR3 length is 14 residues. The CDR3 loop is CASSYSRQGDKLFF. The CDR3 DNA reads as TGTGCCAGCAGTTACTCTCGACAGGGCGACAAACTGTTTTTT.

Only one count was recorded for this clone. The chain carries TRBV19 and TRBJ2-2; D is uncertain. The CDR3 loop spans 14 amino acids. Germline lookup yields CDR1 LNHDA and CDR2 SQIVND (reference sequence). V shed 3 bases and J shed 7 bases, with 12 bases lying between them. The CDR3 DNA is TGTGCCAGTAGTATCCTGGGTACCGGCGGGGAGCTGTTTTTT. Translated: CASSILGTGGELFF. The variable domain in full, completed from reference TRBV19 and TRBJ2-2, reads DGGITQSPKYLFRKEGQNVTLSCEQNLNHDAMYWYRQDPGQGLRLIYYSQIVNDFQKGDIAEGYSVSREKKESFPLTVTSAQKNPTAFYLCASSILGTGGELFFGEGSRLTVL.

This clone showed up just once. V usage is TRBV6-1 and J usage is TRBJ2-7; 8 positions match TRBD1. Germline V gene data show CDR1 as MNHNS and CDR2 as SASEGT. The V gene end was trimmed by 1 base and the J gene end by 7 bases; junction bases not matched to a gene: 12. CDR3 length equals 16 residues. CDR3 sequence: CASSEGTGTGLREQYF. The CDR3 DNA reads as TGTGCCAGCAGTGAAGGAACCGGGACAGGCCTACGAGAGCAGTACTTC.

The sample holds one count of this clone. This chain connects TRBV27 to TRBJ2-5, with TRBD1 matching over 8 bases. V shed 5 bases, J shed 1 base, and the junction held 12 bases outside the gene matches. CDR1 is MNHEY, CDR2 SMNVEV, per germline (reference sequence). This CDR3 has 17 amino acids. CDR3 sequence reads: CASSAQGVQGAQETQYF. The CDR3 DNA reads as TGTGCCAGCAGTGCCCAAGGAGTGCAGGGGGCCCAAGAGACCCAGTACTTC.

This chain links TRBV2 with TRBJ1-4; D call uncertain. The length of the CDR3 is 13 residues. The germline V gene encodes CDR1 SNHLY and CDR2 FYNNEI. Trimming cost V 6 bases and J 8 bases, with 13 bases left between them. The CDR3 DNA follows: TGTGCCAGCAGACGTCCGGAGGCGGAAAAACTGTTTTTT. This gives the protein CASRRPEAEKLFF. The full variable domain, with the rest looked up from reference TRBV2 and TRBJ1-4, is EPEVTQTPSHQVTQMGQEVILRCVPISNHLYFYWYRQILGQKVEFLVSFYNNEISEKSEIFDDQFSVERPDGSNFTLKIRSTKLEDSAMYFCASRRPEAEKLFFGSGTQLSVL.

Only one count was recorded for this clone. The V and J genes are TRBV7-2 and TRBJ2-5; D is possibly TRBD1 or TRBD2 (5 bases each). The germline gives CDR1 SGHTA, CDR2 FQGNSA. Trimming cost V 2 bases and J 4 bases, with 11 bases left between them. This CDR3 comprises 14 residues. The CDR3 spells CASSLKAGTETQYF. The CDR3 DNA sequence: TGTGCCAGCAGCTTAAAGGCAGGGACAGAGACCCAGTACTTC.

The chain links TRBV5-6 to TRBJ2-2; D might be TRBD2 (6 bases). V was clipped by 1 base and J by 3 bases, with 10 bases between them. CDR3 size: 15 residues. Germline CDR1 reads SGHDT; CDR2 reads YYEEEE. In nucleotides, the CDR3 is TGTGCCAGCAGCTTGATGGACTATTACACCGGGGAGCTGTTTTTT. This sequence encodes CASSLMDYYTGELFF.

The chain uses TRBV27 and TRBJ2-2, with 7 bases lining up with TRBD1. The length of the CDR3 is 13 residues. The germline V gene encodes CDR1 MNHEY and CDR2 SMNVEV (reference sequence). The V gene end was trimmed by 7 bases and the J gene end by 7 bases; junction bases not matched to a gene: 6. CDR3 in DNA: TGTGCCAGCAACGTACAGGGGAGCGGGGAGCTGTTTTTT. Protein: CASNVQGSGELFF.

The chain joins TRBV27 to TRBJ1-1, with no clear D. V gave up 7 bases and J gave up 1 base, with 10 bases separating them. CDR1 and CDR2 (germline): MNHEY, SMNVEV (reference sequence). The CDR3 extends over 13 amino acids. DNA for the CDR3: TGTGCCAGCAAAGGACCGGCGAACACTGAAGCTTTCTTT. Residues: CASKGPANTEAFF.

Comment on this clone: The same CDR3 also results from other DNA sequences found in this sample. The chain employs TRBV9 and TRBJ2-7, with D perhaps TRBD2 (5 bases). V dropped 0 bases and J dropped 0 bases, with 7 bases sitting between them. The germline V gene has CDR1 SGDLS and CDR2 YYNGEE. The CDR3 consists of 14 residues. The CDR3 DNA reads TGTGCCAGCAGCGTAGGAAGCGGCTCCTACGAGCAGTACTTC. This gives the protein CASSVGSGSYEQYF.

CDR3 protein: CAWSVGTGLFREQFF. The CDR3 nucleotides read TGTGCCTGGAGTGTCGGGACAGGGTTATTCCGGGAGCAGTTCTTC. The V and J genes are TRBV30 and TRBJ2-1; 9 bases are a match to TRBD1. V lost 0 bases and J lost 10; bases outside the gene matches: 10. The CDR3 runs to 15 residues. Germline V CDR1 and CDR2: GTSNPN, SVGIG (reference sequence).

The CDR3: CASSSGDSFFTDTQYF. In DNA, the CDR3 is TGTGCCAGCAGCTCGGGGGACAGTTTTTTCACAGATACGCAGTATTTT. The chain has TRBV7-3 and TRBJ2-3; D might be TRBD1 (7 bases). The CDR3 spans 16 residues. V lost 4 bases, J lost 2 bases, and 16 bases lay in between. Looked up from germline, CDR1 is SGHTA and CDR2 is FQGTGA.

The V gene is TRBV27, the J gene TRBJ2-2; TRBD2 matches at 8 bases. Germline trimming cut 6 bases from V and 3 bases from J; bases unmatched to any gene: 6. This CDR3 contains 15 residues. Germline V gene sequence: CDR1 MNHEY, CDR2 SMNVEV (reference sequence). The CDR3 is CASRRAGEYTGELFF. The CDR3 DNA reads TGTGCCAGCAGGAGAGCGGGGGAGTACACCGGGGAGCTGTTTTTT.

The chain joins TRBV10-3 to TRBJ2-1, with unresolved D. Germline V lookup: CDR1 ENHRY, CDR2 SYGVKD. V shed 11 bases and J shed 5 bases, with 10 bases lying between them. This CDR3 has 11 amino acids. This CDR3 reads CASQGDNEQFF. For the CDR3, the DNA is TGTGCCTCTCAAGGTGACAATGAGCAGTTCTTC.

This chain joins TRBV30 and TRBJ1-5, with 7 bases matching TRBD1. This CDR3 is 13 amino acids long. J gave up 0 bases and V 5 bases, and 1 base lay outside the gene matches. Germline CDR1 is GTSNPN and CDR2 is SVGIG (reference sequence). For the CDR3, the DNA is TGTGCCTGGGGGACAGTTAGCAATCAGCCCCAGCATTTT. Translating gives CAWGTVSNQPQHF.

V gene TRBV13 combines with J gene TRBJ2-7; D remains unclear. V was clipped by 1 base and J by 0 bases, with 10 bases between them. Germline values: CDR1 PRHDT, CDR2 FYEKMQ (reference sequence). The CDR3 has 15 residues. Written as DNA, the CDR3 is TGTGCCAGCAGCTTAGAATCCGCGAGCTCCTACGAGCAGTACTTC. Encoded protein: CASSLESASSYEQYF.

The chain uses TRBV4-1 and TRBJ2-5; D is possibly TRBD1 (7 bases). Germline CDR1 reads MGHRA; CDR2 reads YSYEKL. V gave up 3 bases and J gave up 13 bases, with 24 bases separating them. The CDR3 covers 15 residues. CDR3 sequence (DNA): TGCGCCAGCAGCCAGAGGGGCCAGGGGGACTGGGACGTGTACTTC. Translating it yields CASSQRGQGDWDVYF.

This chain connects TRBV27 to TRBJ1-6, with D maybe TRBD1 (5 bases). The germline gives CDR1 MNHEY, CDR2 SMNVEV (reference sequence). This CDR3 has 15 residues. Between the trimmed V and J ends, which lost 3 bases and 8 bases, there was a span of 14 bases. The CDR3 region is CASSLWQTGDSPLHF. CDR3 nucleotide sequence: TGTGCCAGCAGTTTGTGGCAAACGGGGGATTCACCCCTCCACTTT.

The chain employs TRBV5-6 and TRBJ2-7; 7 bases fit TRBD2. The CDR3 spans 14 residues. V was pared by 5 bases and J by 2 bases, with 7 bases of the junction left unmatched. Per germline, CDR1 SGHDT and CDR2 YYEEEE. The CDR3 bases are TGTGCCAGCAGGACCCTGGGAGGGACCTACGAGCAGTACTTC. Residues: CASRTLGGTYEQYF.

This chain links TRBV5-6 with TRBJ2-1; 7 nucleotides align to TRBD1. J was trimmed by 7 bases and V by 0 bases; bases with no gene match: 10. The CDR3 has 16 amino acids. In germline, CDR1 is SGHDT, CDR2 YYEEEE. The CDR3 nucleotides are TGTGCCAGCAGCTTGGACGTAGGGGGCTGGGGGAATGAGCAGTTCTTC. Translating gives CASSLDVGGWGNEQFF.